This T cell receptor beta chain was documented in a study of hypomethylating agent response in myelodysplastic syndrome. Study in general: Patients with neither complete response nor hematologic improvement were classed non-responders.

The CDR3 extends over 14 amino acids. Germline lookup yields CDR1 SGHTA and CDR2 FQGNSA. The V end was cut by 5 bases, the J end by 4 bases, with 14 bases between. Generated by immunoSEQ multiplex PCR, the TCRdb table keeps only in-frame clones and is missing some. This repertoire shows under 7,000 clones, roughly 90% found once; its top ten account for about 10%. The TCR comes from a human donor with myelodysplastic syndrome. The starting material was bone marrow, obtained before or after starting hypomethylating agent treatment for myelodysplastic syndrome (not recorded which). This chain links TRBV7-2 with TRBJ1-2; tentative D call: TRBD1 (5 bases). CDR3 amino acids: CASSRSQGGYGYTF. The CDR3 coding sequence is TGTGCCAGCAGCCGATCCCAGGGTGGCTATGGCTACACCTTC.